The rows below give T cell receptor beta chains drawn from one sample of a study of blood T cell repertoires in COVID-19. This table comes from immunoSEQ multiplex PCR, and its TCRdb copy is limited to in-frame clones, with some not included. Of roughly 250,000 clones in the sample, roughly 80% were seen once. Sequencing used peripheral blood. These receptors were collected from a woman over 75 with acute or convalescent COVID-19. Both conserved end residues are trimmed from each CDR3. Fields, in order: V gene, clone size, J gene, CDR3 protein. Clone size is not always given. Where it is, it says once, few, many or a class for expanded clones.

TRBV30,few,TRBJ1-1,AWSQRQGARRTEAF
TRBV5-1,NA,TRBJ2-1,ASSFLAGGSYNEQF
TRBV20-1,NA,TRBJ2-3,SALRGDTQY
TRBV5-1,NA,TRBJ2-6,ASSPVNSGANVLT
TRBV19,NA,TRBJ1-5,ASSMGRESGNQPQH
TRBV19,many,TRBJ1-4,ASRDRVGEKLF
TRBV7-2,NA,TRBJ1-3,ASSPQAGTAGNTIY
TRBV28,NA,TRBJ1-1,ASSPRQALGEAF
TRBV5-1,NA,TRBJ1-5,ASSLGQGGSSNQPQH
TRBV11-2,NA,TRBJ2-5,ASSPGTSGRWETQY
TRBV7-2,NA,TRBJ2-5,ASSAGQQETQY
TRBV6-5,NA,TRBJ1-1,ASTRTGTNTEAF
TRBV9,NA,TRBJ1-2,ASSATGGSYGYT
TRBV27,few,TRBJ2-7,ASSSPSRARGRNEQY
TRBV3-1/TRBV3-2,NA,TRBJ1-2,ASRGGYGYT
TRBV5-4,NA,TRBJ2-5,ASSPRGGGDQETQY
TRBV6-5,NA,TRBJ1-1,ASIWDSQNTEAF
TRBV5-1,NA,TRBJ1-1,ASSPNSDNTEAF
TRBV7-8,NA,TRBJ2-3,ASSSPWGPSADTQY
TRBV19,NA,TRBJ1-3,ASSSRTGTGNTIY
TRBV5-4,NA,TRBJ2-1,ASSDRGVGVAYNEQF
TRBV5-1,NA,TRBJ2-1,ASSPSSGASGEQF
TRBV7-7,NA,TRBJ2-1,ASSLKGAGEQF
TRBV24-1,NA,TRBJ2-1,ATSDPGTSGLYEQF
TRBV23-1,NA,TRBJ1-5,ASSPPTGEGSNQPQH
TRBV5-1,NA,TRBJ2-5,ASSPGGGAIGTQY
TRBV19,NA,TRBJ2-5,ASSIRYPQRAQETQY
TRBV28,few,TRBJ1-1,ASSLGTGRNTEAF
TRBV6-2/TRBV6-3,few,TRBJ2-7,ASSYEGYEQY
TRBV28,once,TRBJ2-3,ASSFSGGGGDTQY
TRBV7-9,NA,TRBJ2-3,ASSSYRGSGTDTQY
TRBV2,NA,TRBJ1-5,ASRTDDQPQH
TRBV2,NA,TRBJ2-3,ASRGPLAGFTDTQY
TRBV6-5,NA,TRBJ1-1,ASRDRVGAEAF
TRBV24-1,NA,TRBJ2-1,ATQARSYNEQF
TRBV28,NA,TRBJ1-2,GTRGTGGLGYT
TRBV18,few,TRBJ2-5,ASSPFAGAQETQY
TRBV14,NA,TRBJ1-6,ASSVRDSLTYNSPLH
TRBV30,NA,TRBJ2-7,AFRGLSSYEQY
TRBV7-2,once,TRBJ1-6,ASSLGRGTSGSPLH
TRBV7-6,NA,TRBJ1-1,ASSPRTGYTEAF
TRBV29-1,NA,TRBJ1-1,SVARTTNTEAF
TRBV28,NA,TRBJ1-6,ASSSPPGTGGREAPLH
TRBV11-2,NA,TRBJ2-2,ASSVSGGNTGELF
TRBV2,NA,TRBJ1-6,ASSEGQPNSPLH
TRBV28,NA,TRBJ1-2,ASSTGGLGYT
TRBV6-1,NA,TRBJ1-6,ASSGQESSYNSPLH